What follows is one TCR beta chain and its context. Its antigen is currently unknown. Sequenced by immunoSEQ multiplex PCR; TCRdb stores in-frame clones only, minus some. The sample includes 43,000 or so clones, roughly nine tenths of them seen just once. The record originates from a study of cytomegalovirus exposure and HLA in healthy donors. General study findings and limits: A list of 150 to 200 TCR beta chains associated with cytomegalovirus was given.

V dropped 3 bases and J dropped 0; count of bases not matched to a gene: 6. CDR1 and CDR2 (germline): SGHDT, YYEEEE. CDR3 length: 15 amino acids. The J gene is TRBJ2-7, the V gene TRBV5-6; the match to TRBD2 covers 7 bases. The sample comprised PBMCs. The receptor was derived from a man younger than 30 in good health and CMV-seronegative. CDR3 sequence (DNA): TGTGCCAGCAGCTCTTCACTAGCGCGCTCCTACGAGCAGTACTTC. It yields the protein CASSSSLARSYEQYF.